Listed here are 16 T cell receptor beta chains from one sample, sequenced in a study of OX40 agonist ivuxolimab in advanced cancers. This table comes from immunoSEQ multiplex PCR, and its TCRdb copy is limited to in-frame clones, with some not included. The table lists more than 65,000 clones, about 83% of them singletons. This specimen was CD4+ or CD8+ T cells sorted from blood, taken in a trial of the OX40 agonist ivuxolimab. The receptor set was obtained from an adult with an advanced solid tumor such as melanoma, head and neck, liver or kidney cancer.

This clone was recorded once. The V call is TRBV2, the J call TRBJ1-4; possibly TRBD1 for D (5 bases). In germline, CDR1 is SNHLY, CDR2 FYNNEI. CDR3 length: 16 amino acids. The V and J ends lost 1 base and 2 bases respectively, with 11 bases between them. This chain's CDR3 is CASSEVQGRTNEKLFF. The CDR3 DNA reads as TGTGCCAGCAGTGAAGTTCAGGGTAGGACTAATGAAAAACTGTTTTTT.

The V call is TRBV2, the J call TRBJ1-2; no clear D gene. Germline CDR1 reads SNHLY; CDR2 reads FYNNEI. V was trimmed by 7 bases and J by 4 bases, leaving 13 bases between them. The CDR3 spans 13 residues. CDR3 loop: CASKRAGSYGYTF. DNA for the CDR3: TGTGCCAGCAAGCGGGCAGGATCCTATGGCTACACCTTC.

The chain joins TRBV27 to TRBJ2-1, with 10 bases fitting TRBD2. This CDR3 spans 16 amino acids. V lost 5 bases and J lost 1; bases outside the gene matches: 5. The germline V gene encodes CDR1 MNHEY and CDR2 SMNVEV (reference sequence). This CDR3 is CASSTSGGESYNEQFF. CDR3 nucleotides: TGTGCCAGCAGTACGAGCGGGGGGGAGTCCTACAATGAGCAGTTCTTC.

This sequence joins TRBV28 and TRBJ2-3; the match to TRBD1 covers 8 bases. Trimming at V came to 4 bases and at J to 3 bases, leaving 6 bases not matched to a gene. The CDR3 consists of 15 residues. Germline V gene data show CDR1 as MDHEN and CDR2 as SYDVKM. Written as DNA, the CDR3 is TGTGCCAGCAGTTCCCGGGACAGGACGACAGATACGCAGTATTTT. This codes for CASSSRDRTTDTQYF.

As DNA, the CDR3 is TGTGCCATCAGTGGGCACACAGGGAATGGCTACGAGCAGTACTTC. Amino acid sequence: CAISGHTGNGYEQYF. The chain carries TRBV10-3 and TRBJ2-7; D is perhaps TRBD1 (6 bases). Between the trimmed V and J ends, which lost 4 bases and 3 bases, there was a span of 16 bases. CDR3 length: 15 residues. CDR1 and CDR2 from the germline V gene are ENHRY and SYGVKD.

The rearrangement uses TRBV7-3 and TRBJ1-3, with 12 bases matching TRBD1. CDR1 is SGHTA and CDR2 is FQGTGA in the germline V gene. V lost 5 bases and J lost 4; bases outside the gene matches: 6. The CDR3 totals 16 residues. The DNA of the CDR3 is TGTGCCAGCAGCCTTACGGGACAGGGGGCCGGAAACACCATATATTTT. Residues: CASSLTGQGAGNTIYF. The variable domain in full, completed from reference TRBV7-3 and TRBJ1-3, reads GAGVSQTPSNKVTEKGKYVELRCDPISGHTALYWYRQSLGQGPEFLIYFQGTGAADDSGLPNDRFFAVRPEGSVSTLKIQRTERGDSAVYLCASSLTGQGAGNTIYFGEGSWLTVV.

The CDR3, as DNA: TGCAGCGTTGAACAGGGTCCCTACGAGCAGTACTTC. As protein: CSVEQGPYEQYF. The chain has TRBV29-1 and TRBJ2-7, with D possibly matching TRBD1 (5 bases). The CDR3 consists of 12 residues. Per the germline V gene, CDR1 is SQVTM and CDR2 is ANQGSEA. V shed 2 bases and J shed 2 bases, with 7 bases lying between them.

The chain has TRBV7-3 and TRBJ2-6, with D perhaps matching TRBD1 (6 bases). The V end lost 1 base, the J end lost 0 bases, and 16 bases lay between the germline ends. The CDR3 is made up of 19 amino acids. Germline V gene sequence: CDR1 SGHTA, CDR2 FQGTGA. The CDR3 loop reads CASSLRGTRTVSGANVLTF. For the CDR3, the DNA is TGTGCCAGCAGCTTAAGGGGGACACGGACGGTCTCTGGGGCCAACGTCCTGACTTTC.

The chain links TRBV5-1 to TRBJ2-1; D is tentatively TRBD1 or TRBD2 (5 bases each). V lost 4 bases and J lost 0, with 20 bases in between. CDR1 and CDR2 (germline): SGHRS, YFSETQ. This CDR3 spans 18 amino acids. The DNA of the CDR3 is TGCGCCAGCAGCCCTGTGGGGGACCCGGGGAGCTCCTACAATGAGCAGTTCTTC. This encodes CASSPVGDPGSSYNEQFF.

CDR3 protein: CASSLALGSGISFQYF. The CDR3 DNA reads as TGTGCCAGCAGCTTAGCGCTCGGTAGCGGGATCTCATTCCAGTACTTC. V and J are TRBV7-9 and TRBJ2-5, with 8 bases lining up with TRBD2. V lost 0 bases to trimming and J lost 10 bases; unmatched junction nucleotides: 13. This CDR3 spans 16 amino acids. Germline-derived CDR1 and CDR2 are SEHNR and FQNEAQ (reference sequence).

The rearrangement links TRBV5-1 to TRBJ2-2, with 11 bases matching TRBD2. With 4 bases clipped from V and 6 bases from J, the junction kept 14 bases outside the gene matches. Germline V gene data show CDR1 as SGHRS and CDR2 as YFSETQ. This CDR3 is 18 amino acids long. CDR3 nucleotide sequence: TGCGCCAGCAGCCTGGGACTAGCGGCCACCTTAGGCGCCGGGGAGCTGTTTTTT. It is translated as CASSLGLAATLGAGELFF. Full variable domain (outside the CDR3, taken from reference TRBV5-1 and TRBJ2-2): KAGVTQTPRYLIKTRGQQVTLSCSPISGHRSVSWYQQTPGQGLQFLFEYFSETQRNKGNFPGRFSGRQFSNSRSEMNVSTLELGDSALYLCASSLGLAATLGAGELFFGEGSRLTVL.

Concerning this clone itself: Different DNA sequences within this sample yield the same CDR3. The chain recombines TRBV5-5 with TRBJ2-7; D possibly corresponds to TRBD1 (6 bases). Trimming removed 4 bases at V and 3 bases at J, with 11 bases between. CDR3 length: 13 amino acids. In germline, CDR1 is SGHKS, CDR2 YYEKEE (reference sequence). CDR3 sequence: CASSRTEIYEQYF. The CDR3 region has the DNA TGTGCCAGCAGCCGGACAGAAATCTACGAGCAGTACTTC.

The gene calls are TRBV7-9 and TRBJ1-6, with a tentative D call TRBD1 (5 bases). This CDR3 has 16 residues. Trimming stripped 5 bases from V and 0 bases from J, with 11 bases between. Germline assignment: CDR1 SEHNR and CDR2 FQNEAQ (reference sequence). CDR3 protein: CASSQEGSSYNSPLHF. The CDR3 DNA sequence: TGTGCCAGCAGCCAAGAGGGGAGCTCCTATAATTCACCCCTCCACTTT.

V and J are TRBV2 and TRBJ2-5; possible D gene TRBD2, 5 bases. This CDR3 contains 14 residues. CDR1 is SNHLY, CDR2 FYNNEI, per germline. The V end lost 4 bases, the J end lost 1 base, and 10 bases lay between the germline ends. The CDR3 sequence is CASSGEGFQETQYF. The CDR3 DNA sequence: TGTGCCAGCAGTGGCGAGGGATTCCAAGAGACCCAGTACTTC.

The genes are TRBV30 and TRBJ1-2; TRBD1 agrees at 7 bases. Losses at the gene ends were 3 bases for V and 4 bases for J; bases not matched to a gene: 5. CDR1 is GTSNPN and CDR2 is SVGIG in the germline V gene (reference sequence). The CDR3 has 13 amino acids. DNA for the CDR3: TGTGCCTGGAGGACAGGGCCCATCTATGGCTACACCTTC. Translating gives CAWRTGPIYGYTF.

The chain couples TRBV5-1 to TRBJ2-1, with a tentative D call TRBD2 (7 bases). CDR1 and CDR2 from the germline V gene are SGHRS and YFSETQ. The CDR3 loop spans 16 amino acids. V was pared by 4 bases and J by 3 bases, with 17 bases between. This CDR3 reads CASSPDRGGHYNEQFF. The CDR3 DNA is TGCGCCAGCAGCCCGGACCGCGGGGGACACTACAATGAGCAGTTCTTC.